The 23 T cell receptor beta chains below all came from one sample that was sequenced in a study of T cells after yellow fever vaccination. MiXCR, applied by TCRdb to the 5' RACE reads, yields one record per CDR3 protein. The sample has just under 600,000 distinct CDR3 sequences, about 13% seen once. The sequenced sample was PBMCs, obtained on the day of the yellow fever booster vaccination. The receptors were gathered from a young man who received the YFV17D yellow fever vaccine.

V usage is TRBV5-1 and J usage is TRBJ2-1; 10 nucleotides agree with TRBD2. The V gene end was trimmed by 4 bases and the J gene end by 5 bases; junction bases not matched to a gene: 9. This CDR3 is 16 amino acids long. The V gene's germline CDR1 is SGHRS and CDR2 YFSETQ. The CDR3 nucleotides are TGCGCCAGCAGCCCCATGACTAGCGGGCGAAACAATGAGCAGTTCTTC. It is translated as CASSPMTSGRNNEQFF. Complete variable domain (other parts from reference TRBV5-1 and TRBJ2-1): KAGVTQTPRYLIKTRGQQVTLSCSPISGHRSVSWYQQTPGQGLQFLFEYFSETQRNKGNFPGRFSGRQFSNSRSEMNVSTLELGDSALYLCASSPMTSGRNNEQFFGPGTRLTVL.

The CDR3 bases are TGTGCCAGCAGCCAAGCTGGGGAGCAGCCCCAGCATTTT. Translated, it gives CASSQAGEQPQHF. This chain links TRBV3-1 with TRBJ1-5; D unclear. This CDR3 has 13 residues. V gave up 1 base and J gave up 7 bases, with 8 bases separating them. Germline loops: CDR1 LGHDT, CDR2 YNNKEL (reference sequence). Filled out from reference TRBV3-1 and TRBJ1-5, the complete variable domain reads DTAVSQTPKYLVTQMGNDKSIKCEQNLGHDTMYWYKQDSKKFLKIMFSYNNKELIINETVPNRFSPKSPDKAHLNLHINSLELGDSAVYFCASSQAGEQPQHFGDGTRLSIL.

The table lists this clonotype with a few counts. CDR3 sequence: CASSTDSGRGYNEQFF. CDR3 bases: TGTGCCAGTAGTACGGATAGCGGGAGGGGCTACAATGAGCAGTTCTTC. The chain recombines TRBV19 with TRBJ2-1; 11 bases line up with TRBD2. This CDR3 is 16 amino acids long. Unmatched junction bases numbered 5, after V lost 4 bases and J lost 3 bases. The germline gives CDR1 LNHDA, CDR2 SQIVND (reference sequence).

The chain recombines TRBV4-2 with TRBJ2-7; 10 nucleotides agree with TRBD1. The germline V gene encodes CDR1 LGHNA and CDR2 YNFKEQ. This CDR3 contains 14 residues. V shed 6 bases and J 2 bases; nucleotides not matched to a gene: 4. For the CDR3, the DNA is TGTGCCAGCAGTCGTGGGACAGGGGCCTACGAGCAGTACTTC. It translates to CASSRGTGAYEQYF.

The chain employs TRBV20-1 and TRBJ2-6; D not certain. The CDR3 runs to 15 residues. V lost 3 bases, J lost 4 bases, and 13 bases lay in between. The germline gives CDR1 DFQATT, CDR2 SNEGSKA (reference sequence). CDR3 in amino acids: CSASGHLTGANVLTF. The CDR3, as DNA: TGCAGTGCTAGTGGCCATTTGACGGGGGCCAACGTCCTGACTTTC.

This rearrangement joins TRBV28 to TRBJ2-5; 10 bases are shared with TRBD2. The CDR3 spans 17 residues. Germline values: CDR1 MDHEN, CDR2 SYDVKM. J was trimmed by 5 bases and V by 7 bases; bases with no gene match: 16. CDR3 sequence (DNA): TGTGCCAGCACCCTCCGGGGAGCGGGAGGGCCCGGGGAGACCCAGTACTTC. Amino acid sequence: CASTLRGAGGPGETQYF.

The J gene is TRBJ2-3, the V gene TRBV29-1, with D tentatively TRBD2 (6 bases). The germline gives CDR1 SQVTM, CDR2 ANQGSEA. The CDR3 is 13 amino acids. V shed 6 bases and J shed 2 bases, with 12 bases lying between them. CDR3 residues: CSVRWGVTDTQYF. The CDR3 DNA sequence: TGCAGCGTGCGGTGGGGGGTCACAGATACGCAGTATTTT.

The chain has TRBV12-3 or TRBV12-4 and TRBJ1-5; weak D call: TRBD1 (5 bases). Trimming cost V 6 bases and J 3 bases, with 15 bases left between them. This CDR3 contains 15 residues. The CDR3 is CASRGPGGDNQPQHF. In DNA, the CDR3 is TGTGCCAGCAGGGGTCCCGGGGGGGACAATCAGCCCCAGCATTTT.

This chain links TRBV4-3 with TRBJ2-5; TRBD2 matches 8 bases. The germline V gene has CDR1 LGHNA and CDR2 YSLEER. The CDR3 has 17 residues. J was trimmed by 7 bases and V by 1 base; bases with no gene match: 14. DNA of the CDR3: TGCGCCAGCAGCCAAGTTCTGTTACGGGAGGGCCAGGGGACCCAGTACTTC. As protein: CASSQVLLREGQGTQYF.

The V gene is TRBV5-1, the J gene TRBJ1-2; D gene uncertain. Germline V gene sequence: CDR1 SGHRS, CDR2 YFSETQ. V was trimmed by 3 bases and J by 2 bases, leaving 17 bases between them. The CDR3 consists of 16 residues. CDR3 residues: CASSSAGPTGNYGYTF. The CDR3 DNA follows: TGCGCCAGCAGCTCCGCCGGACCTACTGGCAACTATGGCTACACCTTC.

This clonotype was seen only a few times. CDR3 in DNA: TGCAGTGCTAGAACCCCGGCTAAGACCCAGTACTTC. Translation gives CSARTPAKTQYF. The chain joins TRBV20-1 to TRBJ2-5, with D unresolved. Trimming removed 2 bases from V and 6 bases from J, with 10 bases in between. This CDR3 has 12 residues. Germline lookup yields CDR1 DFQATT and CDR2 SNEGSKA (reference sequence).

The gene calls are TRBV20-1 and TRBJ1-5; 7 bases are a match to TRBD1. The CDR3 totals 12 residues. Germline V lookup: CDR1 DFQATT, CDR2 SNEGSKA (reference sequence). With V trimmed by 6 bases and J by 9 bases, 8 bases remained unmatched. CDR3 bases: TGCAGTGCCAAGGGGGCATCGTGGCCCCAGCATTTT. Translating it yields CSAKGASWPQHF.

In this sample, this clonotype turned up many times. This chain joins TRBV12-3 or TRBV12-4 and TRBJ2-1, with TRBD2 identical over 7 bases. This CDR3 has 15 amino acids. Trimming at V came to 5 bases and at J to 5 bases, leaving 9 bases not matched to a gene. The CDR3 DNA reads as TGTGCCAGCAGTCCCCGCTCGGGAGGCCACAATGAGCAGTTCTTC. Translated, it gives CASSPRSGGHNEQFF.

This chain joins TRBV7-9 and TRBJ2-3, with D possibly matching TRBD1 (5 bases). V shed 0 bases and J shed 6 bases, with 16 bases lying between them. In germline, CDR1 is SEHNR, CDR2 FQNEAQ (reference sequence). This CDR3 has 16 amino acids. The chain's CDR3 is CASSLAQGWIDDTQYF. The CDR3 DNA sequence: TGTGCCAGCAGCTTAGCGCAGGGCTGGATAGACGATACGCAGTATTTT.

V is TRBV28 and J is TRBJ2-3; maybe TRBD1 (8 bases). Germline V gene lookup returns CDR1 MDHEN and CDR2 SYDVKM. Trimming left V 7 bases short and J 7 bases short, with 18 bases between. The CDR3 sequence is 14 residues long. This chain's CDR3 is CASTGQGGLNTQYF. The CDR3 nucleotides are TGTGCCAGCACCGGACAGGGAGGGTTGAATACGCAGTATTTT.

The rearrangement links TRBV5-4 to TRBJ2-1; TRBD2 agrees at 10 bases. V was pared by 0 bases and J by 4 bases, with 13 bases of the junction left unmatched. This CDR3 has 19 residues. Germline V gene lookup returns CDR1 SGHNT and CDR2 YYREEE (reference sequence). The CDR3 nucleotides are TGTGCCAGCAGCTTGGTTTCTCGGGGAGCGGGAGGGCCTTACAATGAGCAGTTCTTC. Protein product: CASSLVSRGAGGPYNEQFF.

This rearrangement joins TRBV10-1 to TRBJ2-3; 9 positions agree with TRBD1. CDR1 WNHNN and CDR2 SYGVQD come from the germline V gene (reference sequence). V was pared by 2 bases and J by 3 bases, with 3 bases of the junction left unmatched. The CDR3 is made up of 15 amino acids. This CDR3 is CASSERQGGTDTQYF. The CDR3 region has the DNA TGCGCCAGCAGTGAGCGACAGGGGGGGACAGATACGCAGTATTTT.

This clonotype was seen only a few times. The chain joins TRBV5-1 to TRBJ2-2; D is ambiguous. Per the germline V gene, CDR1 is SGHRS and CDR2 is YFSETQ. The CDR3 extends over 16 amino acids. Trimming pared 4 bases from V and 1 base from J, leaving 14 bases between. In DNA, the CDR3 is TGCGCCAGCAGCCCGGACGTTCTTAAGAACACCGGGGAGCTGTTTTTT. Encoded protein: CASSPDVLKNTGELFF.

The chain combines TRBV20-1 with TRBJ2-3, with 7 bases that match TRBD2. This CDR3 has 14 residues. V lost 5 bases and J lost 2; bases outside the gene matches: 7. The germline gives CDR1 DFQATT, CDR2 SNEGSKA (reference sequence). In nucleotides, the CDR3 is TGCAGTGCTCAGCGGGACTCCAACACAGATACGCAGTATTTT. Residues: CSAQRDSNTDTQYF.

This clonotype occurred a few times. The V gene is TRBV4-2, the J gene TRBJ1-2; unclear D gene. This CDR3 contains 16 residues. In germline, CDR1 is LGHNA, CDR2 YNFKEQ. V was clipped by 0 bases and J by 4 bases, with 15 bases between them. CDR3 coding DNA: TGTGCCAGCAGCCAAGATGGCCGTGTGGCTGGCTATGGCTACACCTTC. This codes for CASSQDGRVAGYGYTF.

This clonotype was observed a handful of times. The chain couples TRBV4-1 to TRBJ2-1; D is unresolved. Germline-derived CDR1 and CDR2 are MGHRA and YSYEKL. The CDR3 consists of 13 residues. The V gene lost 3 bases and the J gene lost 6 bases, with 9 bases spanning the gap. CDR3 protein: CASSQARPNEQFF. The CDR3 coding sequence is TGCGCCAGCAGCCAGGCCAGGCCCAATGAGCAGTTCTTC.

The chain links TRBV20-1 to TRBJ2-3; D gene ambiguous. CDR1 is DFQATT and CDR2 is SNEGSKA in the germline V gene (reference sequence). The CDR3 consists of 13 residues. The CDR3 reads CSLLRFSTDTQYF. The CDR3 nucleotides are TGCAGCCTGCTTAGGTTTAGCACAGATACGCAGTATTTT.

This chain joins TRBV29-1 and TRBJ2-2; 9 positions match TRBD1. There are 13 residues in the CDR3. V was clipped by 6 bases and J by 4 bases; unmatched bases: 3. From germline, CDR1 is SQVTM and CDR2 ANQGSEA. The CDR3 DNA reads TGCAGCGTCGACAGGGGGACCACCGGGGAGCTGTTTTTT. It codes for CSVDRGTTGELFF.